The 7 T cell receptor beta chains in this list originate from one sample, sequenced in a study of blood T cells in healthy people across ages. Through a sample-barcoded 5' primer and a J-beta primer mix, a second PCR was run for roughly 6 to 11 cycles. TCRdb processed the 5' RACE reads anew with MiXCR; each CDR3 protein has one entry. The top ten hold 3% to 4.5% of the sample, which has over 600,000 distinct CDR3 sequences, roughly 21% seen once. The specimen was blood. The source is a man aged 65 to 79 in good health.

This clonotype has only a few counts. The rearrangement joins TRBV24-1 to TRBJ1-1; no definite D call. Trimming removed 10 bases at V and 4 bases at J, with 21 bases between. Germline loops: CDR1 KGHDR, CDR2 SFDVKD. The CDR3 covers 15 residues. The CDR3 is CATSLLGSTRTEAFF. In DNA form, the CDR3 reads TGTGCCACTTCTCTCCTCGGGTCCACGCGCACTGAAGCTTTCTTT.

This clonotype was seen a few times. The genes are TRBV7-9 and TRBJ2-1; 9 positions agree with TRBD2. The V gene end was trimmed by 1 base and the J gene end by 6 bases; junction bases not matched to a gene: 4. Germline-derived CDR1 and CDR2 are SEHNR and FQNEAQ (reference sequence). This CDR3 contains 15 residues. CDR3 sequence reads: CASSLGLAASNEQFF. The CDR3 DNA reads TGTGCCAGCAGCTTAGGACTAGCGGCCTCCAATGAGCAGTTCTTC.

The chain carries TRBV20-1 and TRBJ2-5; weak D call: TRBD1 (5 bases). The better agreement between TRBJ2-7 and the DNA end casts doubt on the J call. Germline lookup yields CDR1 DFQATT and CDR2 SNEGSKA (reference sequence). The CDR3 consists of 14 residues. CDR3 sequence (DNA): TGCAGTGCTAGATACGACGGACACCCCTACGAGCAGTACTTC. This sequence encodes CSARYDGHPYEQYF.

This clonotype was seen ten or more times. The chain links TRBV6-1 to TRBJ2-2, with 8 positions matching TRBD2. The germline gives CDR1 MNHNS, CDR2 SASEGT. The length of the CDR3 is 16 residues. The ends lost 6 bases at V and 1 base at J; junction bases unmatched: 7. The CDR3 loop reads CASSPGLAQNTGELFF. The DNA for the CDR3 is TGTGCCAGCAGCCCCGGACTAGCCCAGAACACCGGGGAGCTGTTTTTT.

This clonotype was detected a few times. The chain links TRBV6-6 to TRBJ1-5; TRBD1 agrees at 10 bases. Germline V gene data show CDR1 as MNHNY and CDR2 as SVGAGI (reference sequence). V dropped 0 bases and J dropped 6; count of bases not matched to a gene: 2. The CDR3 covers 15 residues. CDR3 amino acids: CASSYSTGGGQPQHF. In DNA, the CDR3 is TGTGCCAGCAGTTACTCGACAGGGGGCGGTCAGCCCCAGCATTTT.

With regard to this clonotype: Given the absence of the conserved phenylalanine or tryptophan at the CDR3 end, a read error is likely. The chain recombines TRBV7-9 with TRBJ2-3, with 7 positions matching TRBD2. CDR1 SEHNR and CDR2 FQNEAQ come from the germline V gene (reference sequence). The CDR3 has 16 amino acids. The V gene end was trimmed by 0 bases and the J gene end by 3 bases; junction bases not matched to a gene: 6. The CDR3 reads CASSLAAGERTDTQYL. CDR3 DNA sequence: TGTGCCAGCAGCTTAGCGGCGGGAGAGCGGACAGATACGCAGTATCTT.

This clonotype was seen a few times. This sequence may be a read error, since a much larger clone differs from it by one base. The rearrangement uses TRBV6-2 or TRBV6-3 and TRBJ2-7; TRBD2 aligns across 9 bases. Germline V gene lookup returns CDR1 MNHEY and CDR2 SVGEGT. The CDR3 is made up of 15 amino acids. V lost 6 bases, J lost 2 bases, and 8 bases stayed unmatched. CDR3 region: CASSPRTSVAYEQYF. The CDR3 DNA reads TGTGCCAGCAGCCCCCGGACTAGCGTAGCCTACGAGCAGTACTTC.